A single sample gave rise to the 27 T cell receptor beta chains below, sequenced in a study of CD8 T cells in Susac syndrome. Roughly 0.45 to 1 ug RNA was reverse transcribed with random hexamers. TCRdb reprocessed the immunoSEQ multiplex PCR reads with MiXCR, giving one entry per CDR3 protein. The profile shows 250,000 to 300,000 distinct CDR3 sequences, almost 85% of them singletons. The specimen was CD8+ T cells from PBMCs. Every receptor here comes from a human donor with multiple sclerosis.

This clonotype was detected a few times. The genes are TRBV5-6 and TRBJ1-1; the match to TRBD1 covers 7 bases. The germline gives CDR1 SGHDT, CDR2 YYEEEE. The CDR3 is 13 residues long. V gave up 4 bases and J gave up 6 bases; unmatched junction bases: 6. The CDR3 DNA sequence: TGTGCCAGCAGCCGGGGACAGTTCGCTGAAGCTTTCTTT. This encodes CASSRGQFAEAFF. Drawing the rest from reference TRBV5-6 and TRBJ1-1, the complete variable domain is DAGVTQSPTHLIKTRGQQVTLRCSPKSGHDTVSWYQQALGQGPQFIFQYYEEEERQRGNFPDRFSGHQFPNYSSELNVNALLLGDSALYLCASSRGQFAEAFFGQGTRLTVV.

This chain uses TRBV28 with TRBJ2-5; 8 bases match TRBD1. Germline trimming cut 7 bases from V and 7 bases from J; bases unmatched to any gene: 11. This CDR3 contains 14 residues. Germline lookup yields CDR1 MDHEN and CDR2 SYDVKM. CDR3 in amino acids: CASTWGQDLGTQYF. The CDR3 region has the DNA TGTGCCAGCACCTGGGGACAGGACCTGGGGACCCAGTACTTC.

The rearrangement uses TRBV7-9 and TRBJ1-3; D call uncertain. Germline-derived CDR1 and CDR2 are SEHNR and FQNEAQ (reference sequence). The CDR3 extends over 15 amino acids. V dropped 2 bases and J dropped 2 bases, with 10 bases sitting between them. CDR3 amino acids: CASSLTAGAGNTIYF. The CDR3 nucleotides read TGTGCCAGCAGCTTAACAGCCGGAGCTGGAAACACCATATATTTT.

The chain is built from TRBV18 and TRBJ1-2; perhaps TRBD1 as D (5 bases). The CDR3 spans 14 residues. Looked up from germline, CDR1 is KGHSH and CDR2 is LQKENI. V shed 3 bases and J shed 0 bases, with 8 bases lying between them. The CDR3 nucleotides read TGTGCCAGCTCACCCGACAGTACTAACTATGGCTACACCTTC. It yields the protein CASSPDSTNYGYTF.

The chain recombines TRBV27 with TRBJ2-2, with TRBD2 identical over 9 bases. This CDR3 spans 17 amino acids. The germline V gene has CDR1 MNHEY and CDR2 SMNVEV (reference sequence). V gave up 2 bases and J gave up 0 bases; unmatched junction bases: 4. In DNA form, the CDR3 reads TGTGCCAGCAGTTTAAACGGCGGGAGGGCGAACACCGGGGAGCTGTTTTTT. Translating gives CASSLNGGRANTGELFF.

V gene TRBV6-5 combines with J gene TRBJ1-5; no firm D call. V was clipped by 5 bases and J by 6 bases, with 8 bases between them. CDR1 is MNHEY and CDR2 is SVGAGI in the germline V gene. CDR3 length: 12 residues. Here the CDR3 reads CASSNLGQPQHF. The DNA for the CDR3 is TGTGCCAGCAGTAACCTAGGTCAGCCCCAGCATTTT.

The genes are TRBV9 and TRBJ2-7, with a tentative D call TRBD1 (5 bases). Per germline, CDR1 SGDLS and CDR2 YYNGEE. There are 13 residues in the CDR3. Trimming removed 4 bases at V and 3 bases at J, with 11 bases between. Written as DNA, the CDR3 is TGTGCCAGCAGCATTACTGACAGCTACGAGCAGTACTTC. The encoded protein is CASSITDSYEQYF.

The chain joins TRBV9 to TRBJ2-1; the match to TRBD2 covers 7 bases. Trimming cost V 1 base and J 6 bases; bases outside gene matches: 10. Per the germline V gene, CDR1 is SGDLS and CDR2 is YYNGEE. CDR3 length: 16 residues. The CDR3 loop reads CASSVLGGRSANEQFF. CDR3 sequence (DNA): TGTGCCAGCAGCGTACTTGGCGGGAGAAGTGCCAATGAGCAGTTCTTC.

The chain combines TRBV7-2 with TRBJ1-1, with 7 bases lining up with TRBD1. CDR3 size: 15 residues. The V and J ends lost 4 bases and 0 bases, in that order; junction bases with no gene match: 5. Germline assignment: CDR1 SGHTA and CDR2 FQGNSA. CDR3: CASSSPTGMNTEAFF. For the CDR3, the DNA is TGTGCCAGCAGCTCACCGACAGGGATGAACACTGAAGCTTTCTTT.

As DNA, the CDR3 is TGTGCCACCGGACCCCTGATAGGGTCTAACAATGAGCAGTTCTTC. It encodes CATGPLIGSNNEQFF. The chain has TRBV24-1 and TRBJ2-1; D is uncertain. The CDR3 spans 15 residues. CDR1 is KGHDR and CDR2 is SFDVKD in the germline V gene. Trimming removed 9 bases from V and 5 bases from J, with 19 bases in between.

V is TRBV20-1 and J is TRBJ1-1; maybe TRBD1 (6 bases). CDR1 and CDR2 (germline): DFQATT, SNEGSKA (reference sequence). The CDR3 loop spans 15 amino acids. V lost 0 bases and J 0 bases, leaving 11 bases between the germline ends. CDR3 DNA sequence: TGCAGTGCTAGAGATCTTCGGGACATGAACACTGAAGCTTTCTTT. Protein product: CSARDLRDMNTEAFF.

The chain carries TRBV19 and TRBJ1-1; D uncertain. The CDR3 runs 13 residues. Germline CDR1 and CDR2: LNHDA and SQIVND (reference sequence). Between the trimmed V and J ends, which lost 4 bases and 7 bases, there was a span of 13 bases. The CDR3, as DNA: TGTGCCAGTAGTAAGGACCTAAGAGGTGAAGCTTTCTTT. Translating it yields CASSKDLRGEAFF.

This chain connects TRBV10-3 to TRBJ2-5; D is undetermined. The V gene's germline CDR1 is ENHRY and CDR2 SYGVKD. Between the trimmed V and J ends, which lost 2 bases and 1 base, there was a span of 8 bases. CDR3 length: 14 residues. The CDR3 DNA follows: TGTGCCATCAGTGAGAGGCAGGCCCAAGAGACCCAGTACTTC. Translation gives CAISERQAQETQYF.

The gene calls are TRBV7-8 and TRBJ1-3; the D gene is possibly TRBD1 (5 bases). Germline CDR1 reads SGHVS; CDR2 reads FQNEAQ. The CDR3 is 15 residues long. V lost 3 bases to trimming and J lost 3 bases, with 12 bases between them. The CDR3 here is CASSLEGPIGNTIYF. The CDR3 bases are TGTGCCAGCAGCTTGGAGGGACCGATTGGAAACACCATATATTTT.

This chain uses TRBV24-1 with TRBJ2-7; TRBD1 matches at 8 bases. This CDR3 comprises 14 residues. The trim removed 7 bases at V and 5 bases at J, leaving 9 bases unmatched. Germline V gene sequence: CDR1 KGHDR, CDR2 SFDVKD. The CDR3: CATRAGGAWDEQYF. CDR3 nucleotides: TGTGCCACCAGAGCAGGGGGCGCTTGGGACGAGCAGTACTTC.

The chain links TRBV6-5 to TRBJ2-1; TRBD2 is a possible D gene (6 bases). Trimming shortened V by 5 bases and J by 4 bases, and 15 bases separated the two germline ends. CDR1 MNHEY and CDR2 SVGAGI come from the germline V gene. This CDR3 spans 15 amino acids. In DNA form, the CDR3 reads TGTGCCAGCAGTCTCGGGAGTACTATATACAATGAGCAGTTCTTC. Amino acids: CASSLGSTIYNEQFF.

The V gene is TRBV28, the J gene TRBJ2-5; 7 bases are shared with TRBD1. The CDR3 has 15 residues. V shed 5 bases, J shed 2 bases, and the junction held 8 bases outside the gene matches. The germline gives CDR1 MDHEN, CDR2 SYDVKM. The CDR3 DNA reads TGTGCCAGCAGTCAACCGGGACAGATACAAGAGACCCAGTACTTC. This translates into CASSQPGQIQETQYF.

CDR3 in DNA: TGTGCCAGCAGCCCCCTTCAGTATGGAAACACCATATATTTT. This gives the protein CASSPLQYGNTIYF. The gene calls are TRBV27 and TRBJ1-3; D is undetermined. The CDR3 contains 14 residues. The germline CDR1 and CDR2 sequences are MNHEY and SMNVEV (reference sequence). V was trimmed by 6 bases and J by 3 bases, leaving 12 bases between them.

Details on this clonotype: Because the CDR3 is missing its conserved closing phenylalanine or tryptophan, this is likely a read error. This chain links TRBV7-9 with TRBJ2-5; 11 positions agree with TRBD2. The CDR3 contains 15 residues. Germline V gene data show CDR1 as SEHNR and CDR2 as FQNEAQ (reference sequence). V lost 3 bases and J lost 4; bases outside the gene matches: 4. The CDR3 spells CASSFPTSGTETQYL. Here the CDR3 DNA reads TGTGCCAGCAGCTTTCCGACTAGCGGGACAGAGACCCAGTACCTC.

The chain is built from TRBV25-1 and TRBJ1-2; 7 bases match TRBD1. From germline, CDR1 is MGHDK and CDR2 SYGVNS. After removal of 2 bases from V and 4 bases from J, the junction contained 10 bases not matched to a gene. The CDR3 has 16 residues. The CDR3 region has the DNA TGTGCCAGCAGTGAAAATGGTGTGCAGGGGGGCTATGGCTACACCTTC. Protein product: CASSENGVQGGYGYTF.

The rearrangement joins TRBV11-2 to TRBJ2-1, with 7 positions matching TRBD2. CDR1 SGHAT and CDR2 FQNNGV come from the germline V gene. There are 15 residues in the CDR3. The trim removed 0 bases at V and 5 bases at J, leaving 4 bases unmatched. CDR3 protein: CASSLEGLADNEQFF. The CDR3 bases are TGTGCCAGCAGCTTAGAAGGGCTAGCGGACAATGAGCAGTTCTTC.

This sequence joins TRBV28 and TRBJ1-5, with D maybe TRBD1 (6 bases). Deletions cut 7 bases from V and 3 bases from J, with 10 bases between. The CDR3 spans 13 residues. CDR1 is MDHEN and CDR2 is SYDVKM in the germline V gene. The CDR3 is CASNREINQPQHF. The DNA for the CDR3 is TGTGCCAGCAACAGGGAAATCAATCAGCCCCAGCATTTT.

The DNA of the CDR3 is TGTGCCAGCAGCTTAGAGGTGTCAGGCGGAAACACCATATATTTT. This translates into CASSLEVSGGNTIYF. This chain connects TRBV11-2 to TRBJ1-3; D call uncertain. V was trimmed by 0 bases and J by 4 bases, leaving 10 bases between them. The CDR3 length is 15 residues. Germline loops: CDR1 SGHAT, CDR2 FQNNGV.

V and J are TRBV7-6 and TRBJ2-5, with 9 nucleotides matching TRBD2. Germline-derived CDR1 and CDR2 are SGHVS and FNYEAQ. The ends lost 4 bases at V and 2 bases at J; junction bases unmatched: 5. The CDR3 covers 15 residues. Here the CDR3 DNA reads TGTGCCAGCAGCTCCCGGCTAGCGGGGCAAGAGACCCAGTACTTC. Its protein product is CASSSRLAGQETQYF.

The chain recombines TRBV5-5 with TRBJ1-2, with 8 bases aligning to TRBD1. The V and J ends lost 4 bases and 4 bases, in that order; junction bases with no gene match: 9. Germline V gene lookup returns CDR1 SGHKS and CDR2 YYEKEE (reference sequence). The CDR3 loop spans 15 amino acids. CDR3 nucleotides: TGTGCCAGCAGCGCGGAAGGACAGGGACCCTATGGCTACACCTTC. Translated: CASSAEGQGPYGYTF.

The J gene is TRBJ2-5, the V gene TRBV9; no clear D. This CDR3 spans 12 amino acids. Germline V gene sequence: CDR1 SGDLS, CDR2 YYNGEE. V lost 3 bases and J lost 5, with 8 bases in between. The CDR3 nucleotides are TGTGCCAGCAGCGGGAAGGACGAGACCCAGTACTTC. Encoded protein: CASSGKDETQYF.

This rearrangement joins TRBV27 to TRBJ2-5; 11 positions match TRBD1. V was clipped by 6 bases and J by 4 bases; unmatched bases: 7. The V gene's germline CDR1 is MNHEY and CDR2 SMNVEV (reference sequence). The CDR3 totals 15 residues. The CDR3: CASSWGQGGGETQYF. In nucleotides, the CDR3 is TGTGCCAGCAGCTGGGGACAGGGGGGTGGAGAGACCCAGTACTTC.